The rows below give T cell receptor beta chains drawn from one sample of a study of blood T cell repertoires in COVID-19. Sequencing used immunoSEQ multiplex PCR; TCRdb keeps in-frame clones, though not all of them. The sample lists under 300,000 clones; roughly nine tenths were seen once. Sequencing was done on a sample of peripheral blood. These receptors were taken from a woman aged 25 to 39 with COVID-19, enrolled during active disease. Each CDR3 is given with its conserved first and last residue. D genes are given only for firm matches. Expanded clones are given a class, and other clones once, few, many or no size at all.

abundance,j_gene,v_gene,d_gene,CDR3nt,CDR3aa
.,TRBJ1-4,TRBV7-9,.,TGTGCCAGCAGCCTCGGCAGGGAAGCGTCTAATGAAAAACTGTTTTTT,CASSLGREASNEKLFF
.,TRBJ2-7,TRBV4-1,.,TGCGCCAGCAGCCAAGACCCAACAGACCCCTACGAGCAGTACTTC,CASSQDPTDPYEQYF
.,TRBJ2-2,TRBV2,.,TGTGCCAGCACCGATCGAGGTCACCTAAACACCGGGGAGCTGTTTTTT,CASTDRGHLNTGELFF
.,TRBJ2-2,TRBV5-6,.,TGTGCCAGCAGCCCTCCTACGACCGGGGAGCTGTTTTTT,CASSPPTTGELFF
.,TRBJ1-2,TRBV19,.,TGTGCCAGTAGTATGAAAGCGGGGTCAAACTATGGCTACACCTTC,CASSMKAGSNYGYTF
once,TRBJ2-7,TRBV13,.,TGTGCCAGCCGAGGGACTGCCTACGAGCAGTACTTC,CASRGTAYEQYF
.,TRBJ1-2,TRBV19,TRBD1,TGTGCCAGTGGAGGACAGGGCCCTCGCGGCTACACCTTC,CASGGQGPRGYTF
.,TRBJ1-2,TRBV19,.,TGTGCCAGTAGTATCCCGGGTAGCTATGGCTACACCTTC,CASSIPGSYGYTF
.,TRBJ2-7,TRBV7-9,.,TGTGCCAGCAGCTCTTCGAGGAGGTCCTTTCTGGCGTACTTC,CASSSSRRSFLAYF
.,TRBJ2-3,TRBV5-5,TRBD2,TGTGCCAGCAGGCGGAGACTAGCGGGAACAGATACGCAGTATTTT,CASRRRLAGTDTQYF
.,TRBJ1-5,TRBV12-2,.,TGTGCAAGTCGCCCCCTGGGGACAGGGGGAAATCAGCCCCAGCATTTT,CASRPLGTGGNQPQHF
.,TRBJ2-5,TRBV3-1/TRBV3-2,.,TGTGCCAGCAGTTTTCCCAACTCGGAGACCCAGTACTTC,CASSFPNSETQYF
.,TRBJ2-7,TRBV27,.,TGTGCCAGCAGTCCAAGACAGGACCTTTACGAGCAGTACTTC,CASSPRQDLYEQYF
.,TRBJ2-7,TRBV19,TRBD2,TGTGCCAGTAGTATCTTCGGGGGGGACGAGCAGTACTTC,CASSIFGGDEQYF
.,TRBJ2-1,TRBV7-8,TRBD2,TGTGCCAGCAGCCTGATTAGCGGGGGGGCGGTCCCAAGAGGTTCCTACAATGAGCAGTTCTTC,CASSLISGGAVPRGSYNEQFF
few,TRBJ2-2,TRBV29-1,.,TGCACCGCGACTACGTCGGGGACCGGGGAGCTGTTTTTT,CTATTSGTGELFF
.,TRBJ1-2,TRBV3-1/TRBV3-2,.,TGTGCCAGCAGCCAAGATGCAGGGGTCTATGGCTACACCTTC,CASSQDAGVYGYTF
.,TRBJ2-7,TRBV12-3/TRBV12-4,.,TGTGCCAGCAGTAGACAGGCCTACGAGCAGTACTTC,CASSRQAYEQYF
.,TRBJ2-7,TRBV4-1,.,TGCGCCAGCAGCCAAGATGAAAACAGGTGGCTCTACGAGCAGTACTTC,CASSQDENRWLYEQYF
.,TRBJ1-6,TRBV3-1/TRBV3-2,.,TGTGCCAGCAGCCCATCCGGGGTAACTTCACCCCTCCACTTT,CASSPSGVTSPLHF
.,TRBJ1-2,TRBV2,TRBD1,TGTGCCAGCAGTGAAAAGGGGGCCTTTACACTTAACTATGGCTACACCTTC,CASSEKGAFTLNYGYTF
.,TRBJ2-7,TRBV6-5,.,TGTGCCAGCGGGGGCCGACGCGAGCAGTACTTC,CASGGRREQYF
.,TRBJ1-1,TRBV6-5,.,TGTGCCAGCATCATTCAGGGGCAATTTCGAGCTTTCTTT,CASIIQGQFRAFF
.,TRBJ2-7,TRBV7-6,TRBD1,TGTGCCAGCAGCTTAATACAGGGGAAGAGCGAGCAGTACTTC,CASSLIQGKSEQYF
.,TRBJ2-5,TRBV3-1/TRBV3-2,.,TGTGCCAGCAGCCGCCGGGACTACCAAGAGACCCAGTACTTC,CASSRRDYQETQYF
.,TRBJ2-3,TRBV30,TRBD2,TGTGCCGGGGGAGCTCGGGGGGGCCACGCAGATACGCAGTATTTT,CAGGARGGHADTQYF
once,TRBJ2-7,TRBV7-9,TRBD2,TGTGCCAGCAGCTTACTCGCGGGGGGGCCCAACGAGCAGTACTTC,CASSLLAGGPNEQYF
.,TRBJ2-7,TRBV20-1,.,TGCAGTGCTAGGAAGAGCTACGAGCAGTACTTC,CSARKSYEQYF
.,TRBJ2-2,TRBV28,TRBD1,TGTGCCAGCAGTTACAGGGGGCTCTTCTGGGAGCTGTTTTTT,CASSYRGLFWELFF
.,TRBJ2-1,TRBV3-1/TRBV3-2,.,TGTGCCAGCAGCCCTCAGGGAGGCAAAGATGAGCAGTTCTTC,CASSPQGGKDEQFF
.,TRBJ1-3,TRBV25-1,.,TGTGCCAGCACCAGGGGCTCTGGAAACACCATATATTTT,CASTRGSGNTIYF
.,TRBJ1-2,TRBV5-1,TRBD1,TGCGCCAGCACCCTGGGGACAGTCCCTAACTATGGCTACACCTTC,CASTLGTVPNYGYTF
.,TRBJ2-7,TRBV28,.,TGTGCCAGCAGCCTTGGGGCCTTCCCTAACGAGCAGTACTTC,CASSLGAFPNEQYF
.,TRBJ2-1,TRBV6-2/TRBV6-3,TRBD2,TGTGCCAGCAGTTCTATTAGCGGGGGAGGCTACAATGAGCAGTTCTTC,CASSSISGGGYNEQFF
.,TRBJ2-7,TRBV2,.,TGTGCCAGCAGTGGAATCCAGGGGAGCTCCTACGAGCAGTACTTC,CASSGIQGSSYEQYF
.,TRBJ2-3,TRBV27,TRBD1,TGTGCCAGCAGTCCCCGGGACAGGAGGACAGATACGCAGTATTTT,CASSPRDRRTDTQYF
.,TRBJ2-7,TRBV25-1,TRBD1,TGTGCCAGCAGTGATTCGGACAGGGACGAGCAGTACTTC,CASSDSDRDEQYF
few,TRBJ1-1,TRBV18,.,TGTGCCAGCTCACCTCAGGGTCAGAACACTGAAGCTTTCTTT,CASSPQGQNTEAFF
.,TRBJ2-2,TRBV5-1,TRBD2,TGCGCCAGCGGTAGAGCGGGGGGGCAATTTCGTGCCGGGGAGCTGTTTTTT,CASGRAGGQFRAGELFF
.,TRBJ2-4,TRBV28,.,TGTGCCAGCAGTAGGAAGGGAGCTGCTTTCAAAAACATTCAGTACTTC,CASSRKGAAFKNIQYF
.,TRBJ1-2,TRBV6-5,.,TGTGCCAGCAGGATGAGAGCGGACTATGGCTACACCTTC,CASRMRADYGYTF
.,TRBJ1-1,TRBV3-1/TRBV3-2,.,TGTGCCAGCAGCCAAGACAAATGGGCCGCGGGGGCTGAAGCTTTCTTT,CASSQDKWAAGAEAFF
.,TRBJ2-2,TRBV5-4,TRBD1,TGTGCCAGCAGTTACGACAGGGGGCAGGGCACCGGGGAGCTGTTTTTT,CASSYDRGQGTGELFF
.,TRBJ2-7,TRBV7-9,.,TGTGCCAGCAGCCCCACCGGGGATCCCTACGAGCAGTACTTC,CASSPTGDPYEQYF
few,TRBJ1-5,TRBV6-5,.,TGTGCCAGCAGACAACGCAATCAGCCCCAGCATTTT,CASRQRNQPQHF
.,TRBJ1-5,TRBV24-1,.,TGTGCCACCAGCGAGACAGGAATAGGGACCAATCAGCCCCAGCATTTT,CATSETGIGTNQPQHF
.,TRBJ2-5,TRBV3-1/TRBV3-2,.,TGTGCCAGCAGCCACCCGACTGTGGAAGAGACCCAGTACTTC,CASSHPTVEETQYF
.,TRBJ2-1,TRBV5-5,TRBD1,TGTGCCAGGACCCAGTCCCGGGACAGTCGGGGCAATGAGCAGTTCTTC,CARTQSRDSRGNEQFF
.,TRBJ2-3,TRBV5-1,TRBD1,TGCGCCAGCAGCGGAGGGACAGGGGGCGGGGATACGCAGTATTTT,CASSGGTGGGDTQYF
.,TRBJ2-2,TRBV28,.,TGTGCCAGCAGTGACCCGGGGGCCGGGGAGCTGTTTTTT,CASSDPGAGELFF
.,TRBJ2-7,TRBV5-1,.,TGCGCCAGCAAACCCGACGGAGGCTACGAGCAGTACTTC,CASKPDGGYEQYF